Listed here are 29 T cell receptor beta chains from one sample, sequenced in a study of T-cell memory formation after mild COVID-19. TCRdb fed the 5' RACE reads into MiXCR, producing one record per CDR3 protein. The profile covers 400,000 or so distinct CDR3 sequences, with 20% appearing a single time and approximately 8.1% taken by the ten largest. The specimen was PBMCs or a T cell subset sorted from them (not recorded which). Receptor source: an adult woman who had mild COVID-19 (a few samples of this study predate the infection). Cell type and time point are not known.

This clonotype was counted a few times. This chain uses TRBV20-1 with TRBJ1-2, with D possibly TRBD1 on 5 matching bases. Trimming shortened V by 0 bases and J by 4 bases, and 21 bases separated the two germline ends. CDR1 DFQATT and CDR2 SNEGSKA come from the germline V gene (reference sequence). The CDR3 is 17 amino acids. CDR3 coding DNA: TGCAGTGCTAGAGAATCCCCAGGGACGGGGGTGCGCTATGGCTACACCTTC. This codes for CSARESPGTGVRYGYTF.

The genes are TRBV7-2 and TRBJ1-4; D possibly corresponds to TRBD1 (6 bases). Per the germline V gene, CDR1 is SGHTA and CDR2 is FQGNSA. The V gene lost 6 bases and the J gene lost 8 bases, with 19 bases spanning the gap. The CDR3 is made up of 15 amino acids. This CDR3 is CASSRTHRVEEKLFF. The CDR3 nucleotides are TGTGCCAGCAGTAGGACCCACAGGGTGGAGGAAAAACTGTTTTTT.

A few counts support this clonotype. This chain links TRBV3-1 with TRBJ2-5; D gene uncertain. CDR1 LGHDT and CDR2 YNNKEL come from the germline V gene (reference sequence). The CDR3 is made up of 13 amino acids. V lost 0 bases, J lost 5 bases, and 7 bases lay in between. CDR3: CASSQDRTETQYF. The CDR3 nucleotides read TGTGCCAGCAGCCAAGATAGAACGGAGACCCAGTACTTC.

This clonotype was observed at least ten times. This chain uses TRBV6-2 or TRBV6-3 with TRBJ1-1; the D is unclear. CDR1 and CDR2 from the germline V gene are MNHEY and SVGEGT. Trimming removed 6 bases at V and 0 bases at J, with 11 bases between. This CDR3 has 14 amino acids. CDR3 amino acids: CASRGLALNTEAFF. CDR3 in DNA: TGTGCCAGCAGGGGCTTGGCGTTGAACACTGAAGCTTTCTTT.

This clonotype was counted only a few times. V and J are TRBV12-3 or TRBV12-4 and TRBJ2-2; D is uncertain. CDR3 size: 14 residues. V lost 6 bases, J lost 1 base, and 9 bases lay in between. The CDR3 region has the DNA TGTGCCAGCAGACGCAACATGAACACCGGGGAGCTGTTTTTT. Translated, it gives CASRRNMNTGELFF.

This chain's CDR3 is CSVATIVAHNYGYTF. CDR3 nucleotide sequence: TGCAGCGTAGCGACGATCGTTGCTCATAACTATGGCTACACCTTC. The J gene is TRBJ1-2, the V gene TRBV29-1; no definite D call. CDR3 length: 15 amino acids. With 6 bases removed from V and 1 base from J, the gap between germline ends came to 18 bases. Per the germline V gene, CDR1 is SQVTM and CDR2 is ANQGSEA.

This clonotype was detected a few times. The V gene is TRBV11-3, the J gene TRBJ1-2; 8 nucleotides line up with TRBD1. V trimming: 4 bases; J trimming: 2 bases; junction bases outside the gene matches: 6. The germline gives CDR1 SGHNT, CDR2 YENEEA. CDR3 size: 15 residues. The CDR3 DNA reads TGTGCCAGCAGCTGGGGGCAGGGGGCAAACTATGGCTACACCTTC. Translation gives CASSWGQGANYGYTF.

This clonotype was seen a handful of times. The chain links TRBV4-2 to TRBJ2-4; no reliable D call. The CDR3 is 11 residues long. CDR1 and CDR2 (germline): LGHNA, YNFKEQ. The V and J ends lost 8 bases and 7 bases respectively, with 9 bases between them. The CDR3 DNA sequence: TGTGCCAGCGTCTCAAGGAACATTCAGTACTTC. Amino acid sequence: CASVSRNIQYF.

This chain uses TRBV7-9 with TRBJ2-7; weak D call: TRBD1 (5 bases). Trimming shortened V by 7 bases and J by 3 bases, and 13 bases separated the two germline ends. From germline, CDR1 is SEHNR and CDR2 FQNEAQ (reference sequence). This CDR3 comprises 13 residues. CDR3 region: CASTKGDYYEQYF. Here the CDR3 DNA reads TGTGCCAGCACCAAAGGGGATTACTACGAGCAGTACTTC.

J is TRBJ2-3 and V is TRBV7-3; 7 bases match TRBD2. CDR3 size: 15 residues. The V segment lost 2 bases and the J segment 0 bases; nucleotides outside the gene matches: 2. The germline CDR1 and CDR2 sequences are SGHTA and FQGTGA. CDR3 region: CASSLLAASTDTQYF. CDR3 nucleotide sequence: TGTGCCAGCAGCTTACTAGCGGCCAGCACAGATACGCAGTATTTT.

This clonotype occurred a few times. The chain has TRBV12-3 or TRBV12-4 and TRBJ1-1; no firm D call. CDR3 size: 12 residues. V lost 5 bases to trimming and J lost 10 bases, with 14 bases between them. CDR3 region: CASSPAGIRAFF. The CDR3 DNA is TGTGCCAGCAGTCCTGCCGGGATAAGAGCTTTCTTT.

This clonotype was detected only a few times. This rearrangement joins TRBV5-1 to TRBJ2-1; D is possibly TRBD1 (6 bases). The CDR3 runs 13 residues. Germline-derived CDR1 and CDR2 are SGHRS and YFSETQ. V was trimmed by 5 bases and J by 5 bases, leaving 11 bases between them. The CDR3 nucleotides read TGCGCCAGCAGAGGGCCAGGGGACAATGAGCAGTTCTTC. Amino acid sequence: CASRGPGDNEQFF.

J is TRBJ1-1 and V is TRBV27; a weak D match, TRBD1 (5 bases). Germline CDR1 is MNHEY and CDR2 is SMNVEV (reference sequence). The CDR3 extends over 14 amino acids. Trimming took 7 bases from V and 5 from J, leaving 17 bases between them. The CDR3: CASTIRRGGTEAFF. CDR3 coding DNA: TGTGCCAGCACCATCAGGCGCGGGGGGACTGAAGCTTTCTTT.

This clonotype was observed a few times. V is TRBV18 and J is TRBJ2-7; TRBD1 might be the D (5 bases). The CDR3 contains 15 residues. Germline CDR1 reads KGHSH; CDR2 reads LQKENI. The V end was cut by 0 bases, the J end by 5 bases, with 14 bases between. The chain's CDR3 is CASSPPGRGGHEQYF. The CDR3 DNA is TGTGCCAGCTCACCACCGGGTAGGGGCGGACACGAGCAGTACTTC.

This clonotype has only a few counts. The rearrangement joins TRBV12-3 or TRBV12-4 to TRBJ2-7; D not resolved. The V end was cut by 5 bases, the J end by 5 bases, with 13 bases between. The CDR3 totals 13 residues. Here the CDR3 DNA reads TGTGCCAGCAGTCCCTCTGAAGGGAACGAGCAGTACTTC. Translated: CASSPSEGNEQYF.

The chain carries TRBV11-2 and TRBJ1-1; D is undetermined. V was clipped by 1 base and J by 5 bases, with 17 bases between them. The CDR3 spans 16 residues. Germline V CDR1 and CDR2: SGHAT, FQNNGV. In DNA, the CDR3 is TGTGCCAGCAGCTTAGGAGCGCAGTGGGAGGGAACTGAAGCTTTCTTT. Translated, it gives CASSLGAQWEGTEAFF.

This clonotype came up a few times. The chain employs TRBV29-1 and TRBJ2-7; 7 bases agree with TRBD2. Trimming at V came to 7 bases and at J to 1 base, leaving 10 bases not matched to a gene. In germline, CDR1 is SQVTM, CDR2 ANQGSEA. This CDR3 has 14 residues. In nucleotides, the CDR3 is TGCAGCGCCGGGAAGCGGGACCAATCCTACGAGCAGTACTTC. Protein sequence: CSAGKRDQSYEQYF.

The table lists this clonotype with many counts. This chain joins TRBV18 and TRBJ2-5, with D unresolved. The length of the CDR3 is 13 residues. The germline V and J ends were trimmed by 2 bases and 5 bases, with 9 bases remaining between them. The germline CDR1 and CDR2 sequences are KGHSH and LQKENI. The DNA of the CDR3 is TGTGCCAGCTCACCAGGGTTGGGTGAGACCCAGTACTTC. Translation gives CASSPGLGETQYF.

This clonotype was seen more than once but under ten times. The CDR3 coding sequence is TGTGCCAGCAGACGGGACAGGGGAAACTATGGCTACACCTTC. Translating gives CASRRDRGNYGYTF. V and J are TRBV12-3 or TRBV12-4 and TRBJ1-2; 10 bases fit TRBD1. Trimming removed 6 bases from V and 2 bases from J; junction bases left unmatched: 3. The length of the CDR3 is 14 residues.

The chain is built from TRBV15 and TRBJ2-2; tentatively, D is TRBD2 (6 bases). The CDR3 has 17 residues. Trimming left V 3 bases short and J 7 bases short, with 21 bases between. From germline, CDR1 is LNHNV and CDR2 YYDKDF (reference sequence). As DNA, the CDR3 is TGTGCCACCAGCAGGAACGCTGGGGGGATTTACTACGGGGAGCTGTTTTTT. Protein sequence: CATSRNAGGIYYGELFF.

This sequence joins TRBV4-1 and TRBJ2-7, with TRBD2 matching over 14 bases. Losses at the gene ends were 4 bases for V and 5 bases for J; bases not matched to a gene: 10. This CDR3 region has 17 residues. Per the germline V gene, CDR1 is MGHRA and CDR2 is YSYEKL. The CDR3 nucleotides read TGCGCCAGCAGCCGACCCAGCTTGACTAGCGGGAGGGACGAGCAGTACTTC. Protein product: CASSRPSLTSGRDEQYF.

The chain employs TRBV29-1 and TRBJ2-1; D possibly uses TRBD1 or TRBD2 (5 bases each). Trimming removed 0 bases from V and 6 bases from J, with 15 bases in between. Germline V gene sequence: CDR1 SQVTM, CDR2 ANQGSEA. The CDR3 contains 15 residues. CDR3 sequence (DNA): TGCAGCGTTGAAGAAGCTGGACATGGACTCAATGAGCAGTTCTTC. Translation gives CSVEEAGHGLNEQFF.

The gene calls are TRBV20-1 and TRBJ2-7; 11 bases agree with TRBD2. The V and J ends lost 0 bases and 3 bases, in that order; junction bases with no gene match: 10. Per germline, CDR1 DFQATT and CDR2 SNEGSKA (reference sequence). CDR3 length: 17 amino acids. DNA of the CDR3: TGCAGTGCTAGAGACGGACCGGGGACTAGCGGAATCTACGAGCAGTACTTC. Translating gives CSARDGPGTSGIYEQYF.

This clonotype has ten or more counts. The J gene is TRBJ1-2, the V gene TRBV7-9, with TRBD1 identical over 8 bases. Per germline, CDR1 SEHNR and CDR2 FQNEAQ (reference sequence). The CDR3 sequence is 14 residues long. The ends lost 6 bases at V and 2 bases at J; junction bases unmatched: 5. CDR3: CASRRTGPNYGYTF. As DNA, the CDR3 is TGTGCCAGCAGGAGGACAGGGCCAAACTATGGCTACACCTTC.

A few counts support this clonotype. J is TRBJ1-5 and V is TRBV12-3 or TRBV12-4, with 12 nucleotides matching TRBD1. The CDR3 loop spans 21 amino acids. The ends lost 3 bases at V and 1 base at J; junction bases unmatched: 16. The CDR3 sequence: CASSFESSGTGGGGSNQPQHF. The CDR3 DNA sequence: TGTGCCAGCAGTTTCGAGAGTTCCGGGACAGGGGGCGGGGGGAGCAATCAGCCCCAGCATTTT.

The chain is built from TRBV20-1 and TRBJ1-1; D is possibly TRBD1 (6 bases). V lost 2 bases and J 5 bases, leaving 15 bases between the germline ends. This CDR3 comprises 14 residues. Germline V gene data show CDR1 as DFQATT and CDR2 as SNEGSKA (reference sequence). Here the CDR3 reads CSARPEGGWTEAFF. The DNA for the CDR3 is TGCAGTGCTAGACCCGAGGGGGGTTGGACTGAAGCTTTCTTT.

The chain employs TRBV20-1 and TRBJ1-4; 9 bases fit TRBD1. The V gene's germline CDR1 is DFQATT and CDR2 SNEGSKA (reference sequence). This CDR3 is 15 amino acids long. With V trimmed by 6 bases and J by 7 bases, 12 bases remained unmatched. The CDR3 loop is CSASPETGGGEKLFF. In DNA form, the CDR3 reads TGCAGTGCCTCACCCGAGACAGGGGGAGGTGAAAAACTGTTTTTT.

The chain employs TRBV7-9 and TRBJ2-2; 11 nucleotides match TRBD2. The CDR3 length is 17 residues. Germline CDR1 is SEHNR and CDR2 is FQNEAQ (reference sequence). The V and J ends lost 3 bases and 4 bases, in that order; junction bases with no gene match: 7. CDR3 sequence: CASSLVGLAVLTGELFF. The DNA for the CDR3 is TGTGCCAGCAGCTTGGTGGGACTAGCGGTCCTCACCGGGGAGCTGTTTTTT.

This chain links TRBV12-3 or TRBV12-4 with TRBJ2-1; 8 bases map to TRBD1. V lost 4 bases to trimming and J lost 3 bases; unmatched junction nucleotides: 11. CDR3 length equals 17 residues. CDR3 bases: TGTGCCAGCAGTTCTCACCCAGGGACAGGAGGCTACAATGAGCAGTTCTTC. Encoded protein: CASSSHPGTGGYNEQFF.